This T cell receptor (beta chain) was observed in a study of blood T cell repertoires in COVID-19. Looking at the study overall: Collection of acute and convalescent COVID-19 samples took place in the United States, Italy and Spain.

CDR1 is GTSNPN, CDR2 SVGIG, per germline (reference sequence). The CDR3 runs to 13 residues. With V trimmed by 5 bases and J by 2 bases, 1 base remained unmatched. The table came from immunoSEQ multiplex PCR; TCRdb's copy has only in-frame clones and leaves some out. The sample consists of over 95,000 clones, approximately 80% of them appearing once. V and J are TRBV30 and TRBJ1-5, with 9 bases aligning to TRBD1. The sample consisted of peripheral blood. The receptor's source is a human donor in a cohort sampled during active COVID-19. In nucleotides, the CDR3 is TGTGCCTGGCGGGACAGGGGCAATCAGCCCCAGCATTTT. Protein sequence: CAWRDRGNQPQHF.